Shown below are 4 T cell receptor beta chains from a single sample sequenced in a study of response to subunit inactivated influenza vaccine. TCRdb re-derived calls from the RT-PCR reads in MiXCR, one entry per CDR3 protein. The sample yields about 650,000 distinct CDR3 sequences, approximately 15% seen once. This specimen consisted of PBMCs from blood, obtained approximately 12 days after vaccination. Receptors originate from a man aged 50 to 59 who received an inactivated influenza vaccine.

The CDR3 loop reads CASSFHGGDTTSYEQYF. As DNA, the CDR3 is TGTGCCAGCAGTTTTCACGGCGGAGACACCACCTCCTACGAGCAGTACTTC. The chain has TRBV27 and TRBJ2-7; D call uncertain. CDR3 length equals 17 residues. Germline V gives CDR1 MNHEY, CDR2 SMNVEV (reference sequence). Trimming removed 3 bases from V and 0 bases from J, with 18 bases in between.

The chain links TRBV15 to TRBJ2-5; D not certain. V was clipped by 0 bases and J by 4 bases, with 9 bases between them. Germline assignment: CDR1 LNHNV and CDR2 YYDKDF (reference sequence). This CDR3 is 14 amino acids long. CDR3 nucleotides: TGTGCCACCAGCAGAGAAAGGGCTACAGAGACCCAGTACTTC. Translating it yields CATSRERATETQYF.

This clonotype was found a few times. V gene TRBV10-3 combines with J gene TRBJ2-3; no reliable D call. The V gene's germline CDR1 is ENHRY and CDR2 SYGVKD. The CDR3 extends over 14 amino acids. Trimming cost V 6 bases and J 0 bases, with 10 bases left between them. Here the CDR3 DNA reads TGTGCCATCAGGGACGGACGGAGCACAGATACGCAGTATTTT. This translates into CAIRDGRSTDTQYF.

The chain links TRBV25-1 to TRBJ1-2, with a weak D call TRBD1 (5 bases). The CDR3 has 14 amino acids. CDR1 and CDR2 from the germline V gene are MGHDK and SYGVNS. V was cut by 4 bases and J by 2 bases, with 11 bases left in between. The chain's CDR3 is CASSVMTVNYGYTF. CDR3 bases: TGTGCCAGCAGTGTCATGACAGTCAACTATGGCTACACCTTC.